This is a list of T cell receptor beta chains from one sample in a study of blood T cell repertoires in COVID-19. Clones were sequenced by immunoSEQ multiplex PCR, and TCRdb holds only the in-frame ones, with some missing. The sample contains more than 250,000 clones, around nine tenths of which appear only once. Sequenced input: PBMCs or T cells enriched from blood (not recorded which). The receptors were gathered from a woman aged 18-29 years who had recovered from COVID-19. The CDR3 runs from the conserved cysteine through the conserved F or W. D genes are given only for firm matches. The size field is filled for only some rows; it gives once, few, many or a size class.

d_call	v_call	clone_size	j_call	cdr3_length	cdr3_aa	cdr3_nt
NA	TRBV5-1	NA	TRBJ2-7	15	CASSFVDSPSYEQYF	TGCGCCAGCAGCTTCGTGGACAGCCCCTCCTACGAGCAGTACTTC
TRBD1	TRBV6-2/TRBV6-3	NA	TRBJ1-5	18	CASSYSKARTGGNQPQHF	TGTGCCAGCAGTTACTCCAAAGCTAGGACAGGTGGCAATCAGCCCCAGCATTTT
TRBD2	TRBV7-9	NA	TRBJ2-5	16	CASSWSTSGGAETQYF	TGTGCCAGCAGCTGGTCGACTAGCGGGGGGGCCGAGACCCAGTACTTC
NA	TRBV27	NA	TRBJ2-1	15	CASSLSPVSYNEQFF	TGTGCCAGCAGTTTATCTCCGGTCTCCTACAATGAGCAGTTCTTC
TRBD1	TRBV6-5	NA	TRBJ2-1	16	CASSYAGTGGSYEQFF	TGTGCCAGCAGTTACGCTGGGACAGGGGGCTCGTATGAGCAGTTCTTC
NA	TRBV5-5	NA	TRBJ2-1	13	CASLLSGLNEQFF	TGTGCCAGCCTTCTTTCGGGGTTGAATGAGCAGTTCTTC
TRBD1	TRBV7-2	NA	TRBJ2-5	15	CASSLRGQGQDHQYF	TGTGCCAGCAGCTTGAGGGGACAGGGGCAAGACCACCAGTACTTC
TRBD2	TRBV11-3	NA	TRBJ2-1	15	CASSFVTSGGNEQFF	TGTGCCAGCAGCTTTGTGACTAGCGGGGGAAATGAGCAGTTCTTC
NA	TRBV9	NA	TRBJ2-7	14	CASSGANPPYEQYF	TGTGCCAGCAGCGGGGCTAACCCCCCCTACGAGCAGTACTTC
NA	TRBV25-1	NA	TRBJ2-3	15	CASRSGGDRTDTQYF	TGTGCCAGCAGATCCGGAGGGGACCGCACAGATACGCAGTATTTT
NA	TRBV30	NA	TRBJ1-1	15	CAWSPQGTSNTEAFF	TGTGCCTGGAGTCCCCAGGGCACCTCAAACACTGAAGCTTTCTTT
NA	TRBV11-3	NA	TRBJ1-1	19	CASSLRGMGSINMNTEAFF	TGTGCCAGCAGCTTAAGGGGTATGGGATCTATTAATATGAACACTGAAGCTTTCTTT
TRBD2	TRBV5-4	NA	TRBJ2-1	16	CASSPSGTSPASEQFF	TGTGCCAGCAGCCCCTCCGGGACTAGCCCTGCGAGTGAGCAGTTCTTC
NA	TRBV30	NA	TRBJ1-2	14	CAWRMWGRGYGYTF	TGTGCCTGGAGAATGTGGGGCAGAGGCTATGGCTACACCTTC
NA	TRBV4-3	NA	TRBJ2-6	17	CASSPAQDSFGANVLTF	TGCGCCAGCAGCCCAGCTCAGGATTCCTTTGGGGCCAACGTCCTGACTTTC
NA	TRBV11-3	NA	TRBJ1-1	13	CASSIYRDTEAFF	TGTGCCAGCAGCATATACAGGGACACTGAAGCTTTCTTT
NA	TRBV7-6	many	TRBJ2-7	15	CASSLEEGFSYEQYF	TGTGCCAGCAGCTTAGAGGAGGGTTTCTCCTACGAGCAGTACTTC
NA	TRBV13	NA	TRBJ1-2	14	CASSLNWANYGYTF	TGTGCCAGCAGCTTAAATTGGGCCAACTATGGCTACACCTTC
NA	TRBV12-3/TRBV12-4	NA	TRBJ2-3	13	CASSLASTDTQYF	TGTGCCAGCAGTTTGGCTAGCACAGATACGCAGTATTTT
NA	TRBV28	NA	TRBJ1-4	15	CASIGARGTNEKLFF	TGTGCCAGCATCGGAGCTCGGGGGACTAATGAAAAACTGTTTTTT
TRBD2	TRBV5-1	NA	TRBJ2-1	12	CASSFGGNEQFF	TGCGCCAGCAGCTTCGGGGGGAATGAGCAGTTCTTC
NA	TRBV30	NA	TRBJ1-4	15	CAWSARLATNEKLFF	TGTGCCTGGAGTGCCCGACTAGCAACTAATGAAAAACTGTTTTTT
NA	TRBV30	NA	TRBJ1-2	14	CAWSGAGTNYGYTF	TGTGCCTGGAGTGGGGCAGGGACTAACTATGGCTACACCTTC
TRBD2	TRBV3-1/TRBV3-2	NA	TRBJ2-7	14	CASSPSGGSNEQYF	TGTGCCAGCAGCCCGAGCGGGGGTAGCAACGAGCAGTACTTC
NA	TRBV3-1/TRBV3-2	NA	TRBJ2-7	15	CASSQDVGRGLEQYF	TGTGCCAGCAGCCAAGACGTGGGCAGGGGTCTCGAGCAGTACTTC
TRBD2	TRBV28	NA	TRBJ2-7	15	CASSPMGLGMYEQYF	TGTGCCAGCAGCCCGATGGGACTAGGAATGTACGAGCAGTACTTC
TRBD1	TRBV4-1	NA	TRBJ2-1	21	CASSLYPTTSGQGETYNEQFF	TGCGCCAGCAGCCTCTATCCAACCACCTCAGGACAGGGGGAAACCTACAATGAGCAGTTCTTC
TRBD1	TRBV12-3/TRBV12-4	NA	TRBJ1-2	11	CASGTGGGYTF	TGTGCCAGCGGAACAGGGGGTGGCTACACCTTC
TRBD2	TRBV4-1	NA	TRBJ2-3	15	CASSPKGLGTDTQYF	TGCGCCAGCAGCCCTAAAGGACTAGGCACAGATACGCAGTATTTT
NA	TRBV4-1	NA	TRBJ2-2	14	CASSDGQFAGELFF	TGCGCCAGCAGCGATGGACAGTTCGCCGGGGAGCTGTTTTTT
NA	TRBV10-1	NA	TRBJ2-5	15	CASSESGVPQETQYF	TGCGCCAGCAGTGAGAGCGGAGTCCCCCAAGAGACCCAGTACTTC
TRBD1	TRBV11-3	NA	TRBJ2-5	15	CASSLGTGEGETQYF	TGTGCCAGCAGCTTGGGGACAGGGGAGGGAGAGACCCAGTACTTC
NA	TRBV6-5	NA	TRBJ1-5	15	CASSLIGTLNQPQHF	TGTGCCAGCAGCTTGATCGGGACACTCAATCAGCCCCAGCATTTT
NA	TRBV7-9	NA	TRBJ1-4	17	CASSLGWEGFSNEKLFF	TGTGCCAGCAGCTTAGGATGGGAGGGATTCTCTAATGAAAAACTGTTTTTT
NA	TRBV4-3	NA	TRBJ2-3	17	CASSPRAGPRGADTQYF	TGCGCCAGCAGCCCTCGGGCGGGGCCGAGAGGTGCGGATACGCAGTATTTT
NA	TRBV4-3	NA	TRBJ1-3	16	CASSQDQGQGRNTIYF	TGCGCCAGCAGCCAAGATCAAGGCCAGGGTAGAAACACCATATATTTT
TRBD1	TRBV7-2	NA	TRBJ1-6	17	CASSSVGTGGGNSPLHF	TGTGCCAGCAGCTCAGTCGGGACAGGGGGTGGGAATTCACCCCTCCACTTT
NA	TRBV7-2	NA	TRBJ2-7	15	CASSDTGSSAYEQYF	TGTGCCAGCAGCGATACGGGATCCAGTGCCTACGAGCAGTACTTC
TRBD1	TRBV2	NA	TRBJ1-2	12	CASSEQGSSTTF	TGTGCCAGCAGCGAACAGGGGTCGTCTACCACCTTC
TRBD1	TRBV5-6	NA	TRBJ1-2	16	CASSLEDRGPYYGYTF	TGTGCCAGCAGCTTGGAGGACAGGGGGCCCTACTATGGCTACACCTTC
NA	TRBV6-4	NA	TRBJ1-6	15	CASSEWGLVDSPLHF	TGTGCCAGCAGTGAGTGGGGCCTGGTTGATTCACCCCTCCACTTT
TRBD1	TRBV5-5	NA	TRBJ1-4	15	CASSIGQGWVEKLFF	TGTGCCAGCAGCATAGGACAGGGATGGGTTGAAAAACTGTTTTTT
NA	TRBV11-3	NA	TRBJ1-1	13	CASSLVVRAKAFF	TGTGCCAGCAGCTTGGTAGTACGCGCTAAAGCTTTCTTT
NA	TRBV20-1	NA	TRBJ1-5	16	CSASFGEGQAGQPQHF	TGCAGTGCTAGTTTCGGTGAGGGGCAGGCGGGGCAGCCCCAGCATTTT
TRBD1	TRBV27	once	TRBJ2-2	14	CASSLLQGAGELFF	TGTGCCAGCAGTTTATTACAGGGGGCCGGGGAGCTGTTTTTT